This T cell receptor beta chain was observed in a study of PD-1 blockade in classical Hodgkin lymphoma. As for this clone: No antigen is known for it.

Findings and limits, study-wide: Newly diagnosed patients had diversity similar to the baseline diversity of complete responders. In newly diagnosed patients, baseline TCR diversity was reportedly below that of healthy donors.

Time point defined: cycle 4 day 1 (C4D1), after 6 weeks of nivolumab. Every single patient, without exception, relapsed after autologous stem cell transplantation, and brentuximab vedotin exposure varied. The CDR3 spans 15 residues. Trimming removed 4 bases from V and 5 bases from J; junction bases left unmatched: 10. The germline V gene encodes CDR1 MDHEN and CDR2 SYDVKM. The repertoire was sequenced with immunoSEQ multiplex PCR; TCRdb's copy has only in-frame clones and lacks some. The sample gives about 22,000 clones, over 70% of which show up once; 15% to 20% is in the top ten. The sample here was peripheral blood mononuclear cells (PBMCs), taken before the fourth cycle of nivolumab. This clonotype was obtained from a human donor with classical Hodgkin lymphoma. The V and J genes are TRBV28 and TRBJ2-7, with 8 bases fitting TRBD2. CDR3: CASSSRLGGVHEQYF. The CDR3 nucleotides read TGTGCCAGCAGTTCCCGACTCGGGGGGGTCCACGAGCAGTACTTC.